The 26 T cell receptor beta chains listed next were all sequenced from one sample in a study of blood T cell repertoires in COVID-19. Profiling relied on immunoSEQ multiplex PCR, and the TCRdb table lists in-frame clones only, not all of them. The table lists approximately 14,000 clones, 84% of them singletons. The sequencing input was peripheral blood. Receptors were obtained from a man aged 50 to 59 with active COVID-19.

The rearrangement uses TRBV2 and TRBJ2-1, with 10 nucleotides matching TRBD2. Losses at the gene ends were 5 bases for V and 10 bases for J; bases not matched to a gene: 14. The germline V gene encodes CDR1 SNHLY and CDR2 FYNNEI. The CDR3 covers 16 residues. CDR3 in DNA: TGTGCCAGCAGTTCTATACTAGCGGGAAATCTATGGGAGCAGTTCTTC. Protein sequence: CASSSILAGNLWEQFF.

V and J are TRBV29-1 and TRBJ2-1; 8 nucleotides line up with TRBD1. CDR3 length equals 14 residues. Germline loops: CDR1 SQVTM, CDR2 ANQGSEA. The CDR3 loop is CSYSQGAYYNEQFF. The CDR3 DNA reads as TGCAGTTACAGCCAGGGGGCATACTACAATGAGCAGTTCTTC.

The chain has TRBV6-1 and TRBJ2-7; D gene unclear. The CDR3 covers 13 residues. The V gene lost 1 base and the J gene lost 3 bases, with 7 bases spanning the gap. CDR1 is MNHNS, CDR2 SASEGT, per germline. The CDR3 region is CASSEVPVYEQYF. In DNA form, the CDR3 reads TGTGCCAGCAGTGAAGTCCCAGTCTACGAGCAGTACTTC.

V and J are TRBV20-1 and TRBJ2-7; 7 nucleotides line up with TRBD1. Germline CDR1 DFQATT, CDR2 SNEGSKA (reference sequence). V was pared by 6 bases and J by 5 bases, with 4 bases of the junction left unmatched. The CDR3 length is 11 residues. CDR3 residues: CSAQTGNEQYF. The DNA of the CDR3 is TGCAGTGCCCAGACAGGGAACGAGCAGTACTTC.

The rearrangement links TRBV3-1 (or the pseudogene TRBV3-2) to TRBJ2-5; 7 nucleotides line up with TRBD1. In germline, CDR1 is LGHDT, CDR2 YNNKEL (reference sequence). The trim removed 2 bases at V and 4 bases at J, leaving 4 bases unmatched. The CDR3 runs to 14 residues. CDR3 region: CASSQRQGTETQYF. The CDR3 DNA is TGTGCCAGCAGCCAACGACAGGGAACAGAGACCCAGTACTTC.

The chain links TRBV5-4 to TRBJ1-2, with D possibly matching TRBD1 (6 bases). Per germline, CDR1 SGHNT and CDR2 YYREEE (reference sequence). CDR3 length: 16 amino acids. V gave up 0 bases and J gave up 7 bases, with 19 bases separating them. The CDR3 DNA is TGTGCCAGCAGCTTGGAGCCGAGAGGGGGTCTGAGTGGCTACACCTTC. Its protein is CASSLEPRGGLSGYTF.

The chain combines TRBV9 with TRBJ2-1; TRBD2 might be the D (5 bases). Trimming shortened V by 4 bases and J by 7 bases, and 9 bases separated the two germline ends. Germline V gene lookup returns CDR1 SGDLS and CDR2 YYNGEE. The CDR3 spans 12 residues. CDR3 bases: TGTGCCAGCAGCATAACTAGTAATGAGCAGTTCTTC. It is translated as CASSITSNEQFF.

CDR3 sequence: CASSLSLLALGTGELFF. CDR3 sequence (DNA): TGTGCCAGCAGCTTGTCTTTACTAGCTCTGGGCACCGGGGAGCTGTTTTTT. The gene calls are TRBV7-6 and TRBJ2-2; D possibly corresponds to TRBD2 (6 bases). Germline V gene lookup returns CDR1 SGHVS and CDR2 FNYEAQ. This CDR3 is built from 17 residues. Deletions cut 3 bases from V and 4 bases from J, with 18 bases between. The full variable domain, in which reference TRBV7-6 and TRBJ2-2 provide the parts outside the CDR3, is GAGVSQSPRYKVTKRGQDVALRCDPISGHVSLYWYRQALGQGPEFLTYFNYEAQQDKSGLPNDRFSAERPEGSISTLTIQRTEQRDSAMYRCASSLSLLALGTGELFFGEGSRLTVL.

This chain uses TRBV5-4 with TRBJ2-1; 11 bases are a match to TRBD2. V lost 5 bases and J lost 2; bases outside the gene matches: 3. This CDR3 contains 15 residues. Germline assignment: CDR1 SGHNT and CDR2 YYREEE (reference sequence). Here the CDR3 DNA reads TGTGCCAGCAGAATAGCGGGAGGGCCCTACAATGAGCAGTTCTTC. It specifies CASRIAGGPYNEQFF.

V gene TRBV7-8 combines with J gene TRBJ2-5; tentative D call: TRBD2 (6 bases). In germline, CDR1 is SGHVS, CDR2 FQNEAQ. The V and J ends lost 7 bases and 4 bases respectively, with 16 bases between them. The length of the CDR3 is 14 residues. This chain's CDR3 is CASTSYGSGETQYF. CDR3 sequence (DNA): TGTGCCAGCACCTCCTACGGGAGTGGAGAGACCCAGTACTTC.

In its sample, this clone was seen once. The J gene is TRBJ2-1, the V gene TRBV13, with TRBD1 matching 7 bases. Germline trimming cut 4 bases from V and 5 bases from J; bases unmatched to any gene: 17. Germline V gene lookup returns CDR1 PRHDT and CDR2 FYEKMQ (reference sequence). The CDR3 spans 18 residues. In nucleotides, the CDR3 is TGTGCCAGCAGCTCCCCGAGTCAAGCCGGGACAGCCGACAATGAGCAGTTCTTC. Amino acids: CASSSPSQAGTADNEQFF.

The V gene is TRBV19, the J gene TRBJ2-1; 7 nucleotides match TRBD2. Unmatched junction bases numbered 11, after V lost 7 bases and J lost 5 bases. Germline CDR1 reads LNHDA; CDR2 reads SQIVND (reference sequence). The CDR3 runs to 15 residues. CDR3 region: CASTRGASGHNEQFF. CDR3 DNA sequence: TGTGCCAGTACTAGAGGGGCTAGCGGCCACAATGAGCAGTTCTTC.

This clone came up once. The chain joins TRBV12-3 or TRBV12-4 to TRBJ2-7; TRBD1 matches 8 bases. The V segment lost 7 bases and the J segment 6 bases; nucleotides outside the gene matches: 5. The CDR3 has 12 residues. CDR3 nucleotide sequence: TGTGCCAGCACCCAGGACAGGGTCGAGCAGTACTTC. Translated, it gives CASTQDRVEQYF.

The CDR3 coding sequence is TGTGCCAGCAGCCACAGGCCAGGGGGTGAAGAGCAGTACTTC. Amino acid sequence: CASSHRPGGEEQYF. V gene TRBV25-1 combines with J gene TRBJ2-7; 7 bases are a match to TRBD1. Unmatched junction bases numbered 12, after V lost 6 bases and J lost 7 bases. Germline V gene lookup returns CDR1 MGHDK and CDR2 SYGVNS. The CDR3 is 14 residues long.

This clone has only one observation. This sequence joins TRBV2 and TRBJ2-5; 8 nucleotides agree with TRBD1. Trimming removed 9 bases from V and 7 bases from J; junction bases left unmatched: 7. The CDR3 length is 12 residues. Germline V gives CDR1 SNHLY, CDR2 FYNNEI. The DNA for the CDR3 is TGTGCCAGGTCTGGACAGGGAGGGACCCAGTACTTC. Translation: CARSGQGGTQYF.

The chain couples TRBV7-3 to TRBJ2-3; TRBD2 agrees at 11 bases. Losses at the gene ends were 5 bases for V and 5 bases for J; bases not matched to a gene: 9. CDR1 is SGHTA, CDR2 FQGTGA, per germline. This CDR3 spans 16 amino acids. Here the CDR3 DNA reads TGTGCCAGCAGCCCCCCGGCTAGCGGGAGGAAAGATACGCAGTATTTT. Translated: CASSPPASGRKDTQYF.

V usage is TRBV19 and J usage is TRBJ2-7; possible D gene TRBD1, 5 bases. This CDR3 has 15 amino acids. Trimming took off 4 bases at V and 4 bases at J, with 17 bases between the two ends. Per germline, CDR1 LNHDA and CDR2 SQIVND (reference sequence). This chain's CDR3 is CASSSRREVGYEQYF. In DNA, the CDR3 is TGTGCCAGTAGTAGCCGCAGGGAAGTGGGATACGAGCAGTACTTC.

This sequence joins TRBV27 and TRBJ1-1; a possible D gene is TRBD1 (5 bases). Germline CDR1 is MNHEY and CDR2 is SMNVEV (reference sequence). V gave up 5 bases and J gave up 3 bases, with 10 bases separating them. This CDR3 region has 13 residues. The CDR3 loop is CASSPAGYTEAFF. The CDR3 DNA follows: TGTGCCAGCAGTCCGGCAGGGTACACTGAAGCTTTCTTT.

The genes are TRBV24-1 and TRBJ2-7; 7 nucleotides align to TRBD1. Germline CDR1 KGHDR, CDR2 SFDVKD. The junction had 6 bases not matched to a gene; V was cut back by 4 bases and J by 4 bases. The CDR3 is 14 residues long. CDR3 DNA sequence: TGTGCCACCAGTGAACCTAACAGGGGTTACGAGCAGTACTTC. It is translated as CATSEPNRGYEQYF.

V usage is TRBV15 and J usage is TRBJ2-1; 11 nucleotides agree with TRBD1. The CDR3 has 16 residues. Germline-derived CDR1 and CDR2 are LNHNV and YYDKDF (reference sequence). After removal of 4 bases from V and 3 bases from J, the junction contained 5 bases not matched to a gene. This chain's CDR3 is CATSTLDRGLYNEQFF. The CDR3, as DNA: TGTGCCACCAGCACTTTGGACAGGGGGCTCTACAATGAGCAGTTCTTC.

The rearrangement joins TRBV5-1 to TRBJ1-1, with 8 bases lining up with TRBD1. With V trimmed by 0 bases and J by 3 bases, 7 bases remained unmatched. Germline CDR1 is SGHRS and CDR2 is YFSETQ. There are 16 residues in the CDR3. CDR3 sequence: CASSLGRGQAYTEAFF. CDR3 sequence (DNA): TGCGCCAGCAGCTTGGGGAGGGGACAGGCGTACACTGAAGCTTTCTTT.

V is TRBV4-1 and J is TRBJ2-2, with a weak D call TRBD2 (6 bases). Trimming cost V 0 bases and J 1 base, with 15 bases left between them. This CDR3 has 18 amino acids. The germline CDR1 and CDR2 sequences are MGHRA and YSYEKL. Written as DNA, the CDR3 is TGCGCCAGCAGCCAAGAAACCCTGATCGGGGGGAACACCGGGGAGCTGTTTTTT. Protein product: CASSQETLIGGNTGELFF.

V is TRBV4-1 and J is TRBJ2-7; TRBD1 is a possible D gene (6 bases). Germline lookup yields CDR1 MGHRA and CDR2 YSYEKL. V gave up 3 bases and J gave up 4 bases, with 10 bases separating them. The CDR3 totals 13 residues. In nucleotides, the CDR3 is TGCGCCAGCAGCCACGGCAGGGGATACGAGCAGTACTTC. It encodes CASSHGRGYEQYF.

This rearrangement joins TRBV11-2 to TRBJ2-7; D not certain. The germline V gene has CDR1 SGHAT and CDR2 FQNNGV. V was clipped by 1 base and J by 2 bases, with 6 bases between them. CDR3 length: 13 amino acids. The CDR3 coding sequence is TGTGCCAGCAGCTTAGTGTCCGCCTACGAGCAGTACTTC. Translating it yields CASSLVSAYEQYF.

The chain couples TRBV2 to TRBJ2-2; D remains unclear. This CDR3 comprises 13 residues. CDR1 and CDR2 (germline): SNHLY, FYNNEI. V lost 2 bases and J lost 5, with 6 bases in between. The CDR3 DNA follows: TGTGCCAGCAGTGAACGTGTGACCGGGGAGCTGTTTTTT. Its translation is CASSERVTGELFF.

J is TRBJ2-3 and V is TRBV11-2; D may be TRBD2 (7 bases). The CDR3 extends over 17 amino acids. V lost 1 base and J lost 2, with 16 bases in between. CDR1 and CDR2 (germline): SGHAT, FQNNGV. The CDR3 loop is CASSLVEGGPYTDTQYF. DNA for the CDR3: TGTGCCAGCAGCTTAGTAGAGGGGGGGCCTTACACAGATACGCAGTATTTT.